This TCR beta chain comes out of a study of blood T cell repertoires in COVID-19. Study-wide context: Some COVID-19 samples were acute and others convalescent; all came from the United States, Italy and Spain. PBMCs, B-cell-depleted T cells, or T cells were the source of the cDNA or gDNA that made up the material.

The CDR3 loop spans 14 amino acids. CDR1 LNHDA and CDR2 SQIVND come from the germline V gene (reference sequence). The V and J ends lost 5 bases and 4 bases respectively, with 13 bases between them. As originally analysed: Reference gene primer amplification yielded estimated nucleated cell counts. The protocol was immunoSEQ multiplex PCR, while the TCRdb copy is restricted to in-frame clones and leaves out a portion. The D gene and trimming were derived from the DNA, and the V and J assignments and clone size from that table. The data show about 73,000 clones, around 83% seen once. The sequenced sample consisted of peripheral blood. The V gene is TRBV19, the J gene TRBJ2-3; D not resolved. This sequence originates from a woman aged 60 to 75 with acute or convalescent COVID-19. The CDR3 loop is CASSAQRGPDTQYF. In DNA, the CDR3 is TGTGCCAGTAGTGCCCAGCGAGGCCCAGATACGCAGTATTTT.